This entry features one T cell receptor (beta chain) sequence. Profiled with immunoSEQ multiplex PCR; TCRdb holds only in-frame clones, not every one. The sample comprises some 130,000 clones, 85% to 90% of which are singletons, and about 0.55% rests with the top ten. Autoimmune disease history or systemic immunosuppression meant exclusion. Sampled blood was obtained at baseline, cycle 4 day 1, and cycle 7 day 1. The sample comes from a study of OX40 agonist ivuxolimab in advanced cancers. Study context: Across the patients, intravenous ivuxolimab was delivered every 2 weeks at 0.01 to 10 mg/kg. Among those enrolled, mean age was approximately 62 years (range about 23 to 79) and 70% to 85% were male.

The CDR3 spans 15 residues. Trimming took 4 bases from V and 4 from J; bases not matched to a gene: 7. Germline CDR1 is SGHRS and CDR2 is YFSETQ. This rearrangement joins TRBV5-1 to TRBJ2-5, with TRBD2 identical over 10 bases. This clonotype was obtained from an adult with an advanced solid tumor such as melanoma, head and neck, liver or kidney cancer. This specimen was CD4+ or CD8+ T cells sorted from blood, taken in a trial of the OX40 agonist ivuxolimab. The CDR3 loop reads CASSPGASGGETQYF. In DNA, the CDR3 is TGCGCCAGCAGCCCTGGGGCTAGCGGGGGAGAGACCCAGTACTTC.